This paragraph covers one T cell receptor (beta chain) sequence. Study processing details: Counts of nucleated cells, estimated from reference gene primer amplification, were obtained. Assay: immunoSEQ multiplex PCR; the TCRdb copy retains only in-frame clones and omits some. D and trimming were read from the DNA, whereas the V and J calls and clone size are those reported in that table. Here the sample spans around 170,000 clones, nearly 90% being singletons. The sample belongs to a study of blood T cell repertoires in COVID-19. Study at large: Some COVID-19 samples were acute and others convalescent; all came from the United States, Italy and Spain. PBMCs, B-cell-depleted T cells, or T cells were the source of the cDNA or gDNA that made up the material.

Germline loops: CDR1 SGHNT, CDR2 YYREEE (reference sequence). The CDR3 runs 17 residues. After removal of 0 bases from V and 3 bases from J, the junction contained 11 bases not matched to a gene. Sequencing was carried out using peripheral blood. This sequence was found in a man aged 18 to 29 who had recovered from COVID-19. This chain joins TRBV5-4 and TRBJ2-7, with TRBD1 matching 8 bases. CDR3 region: CASSLGRGLRESYEQYF. DNA for the CDR3: TGTGCCAGCAGCTTGGGCAGGGGGCTTCGGGAGAGCTACGAGCAGTACTTC.